Reported below is one T cell receptor beta chain. The same CDR3 also results from other DNA sequences found in this sample. The V end lost 0 bases, the J end lost 0 bases, and 5 bases lay between the germline ends. In germline, CDR1 is MNHEY, CDR2 SVGAGI. The CDR3 is made up of 14 amino acids. This sample is part of a study of brain T cells in children with intractable seizures. Clones were read by immunoSEQ multiplex PCR, and TCRdb kept only the in-frame ones, dropping some. Of fewer than 150,000 clones listed, approximately 94% are singletons. This receptor was taken from a boy in the first two years of life with hemimegalencephaly and intractable seizures. The chain couples TRBV6-5 to TRBJ1-1, with D uncertain. The sequences come from peripheral blood, collected at surgery. CDR3 amino acids: CASSYSRLNTEAFF. The CDR3 DNA follows: TGTGCCAGCAGTTACTCTCGATTGAACACTGAAGCTTTCTTT.